The 16 T cell receptor beta chains reported below all come from one sample, sequenced in a study of cytomegalovirus exposure and HLA in healthy donors. PCR primers comprised 60 Vbeta and 13 Jbeta primers. Method: immunoSEQ multiplex PCR; TCRdb's copy keeps in-frame clones and lacks some. Of 50,000 to 65,000 clones detected, about 81% appear once; the ten largest clones hold less than 7%. The sample was PBMCs. All receptors derive from a woman in her twenties or thirties in good health and CMV-seronegative.

The genes are TRBV15 and TRBJ2-5, with 15 nucleotides matching TRBD2. V dropped 7 bases and J dropped 4; count of bases not matched to a gene: 7. CDR1 is LNHNV, CDR2 YYDKDF, per germline (reference sequence). This CDR3 is 16 amino acids long. In DNA, the CDR3 is TGTGCCACCACCTTAAGGACTAGCGGGAGGGCAGAGACCCAGTACTTC. It translates to CATTLRTSGRAETQYF.

This sequence joins TRBV7-2 and TRBJ1-2; D is unclear. CDR3 length: 13 amino acids. The germline V gene encodes CDR1 SGHTA and CDR2 FQGNSA. V lost 6 bases to trimming and J lost 2 bases, with 10 bases between them. The CDR3 spells CASSDGENYGYTF. The CDR3 DNA is TGTGCCAGCAGTGACGGGGAGAACTATGGCTACACCTTC.

The genes are TRBV6-5 and TRBJ2-1; 10 bases agree with TRBD2. The V segment lost 3 bases and the J segment 6 bases; nucleotides outside the gene matches: 8. Germline CDR1 and CDR2: MNHEY and SVGAGI. The CDR3 spans 16 residues. The DNA for the CDR3 is TGTGCCAGCAGTTATCCAGCGGGAGGGCCCTCCAATGAGCAGTTCTTC. The encoded protein is CASSYPAGGPSNEQFF.

Only one count was recorded for this clone. This rearrangement joins TRBV6-5 to TRBJ2-2; no clear D gene. V was cut by 2 bases and J by 2 bases, with 3 bases left in between. The CDR3 extends over 13 amino acids. Looked up from germline, CDR1 is MNHEY and CDR2 is SVGAGI. For the CDR3, the DNA is TGTGCCAGCAGTTACCTTAACACCGGGGAGCTGTTTTTT. Translated, it gives CASSYLNTGELFF.

The rearrangement uses TRBV25-1 and TRBJ1-1; D may be TRBD1 (5 bases). Between the trimmed V and J ends, which lost 7 bases and 5 bases, there was a span of 17 bases. The CDR3 has 14 residues. The germline V gene encodes CDR1 MGHDK and CDR2 SYGVNS. CDR3 loop: CASTPQGGKTEAFF. The CDR3, as DNA: TGTGCCAGCACCCCCCAGGGTGGGAAGACTGAAGCTTTCTTT.

This chain connects TRBV13 to TRBJ2-1; 7 bases map to TRBD1. CDR1 is PRHDT and CDR2 is FYEKMQ in the germline V gene (reference sequence). The CDR3 runs to 12 residues. Trimming cost V 7 bases and J 7 bases; bases outside gene matches: 4. Here the CDR3 reads CASKGGLNEQFF. As DNA, the CDR3 is TGTGCCAGCAAAGGGGGCCTGAATGAGCAGTTCTTC. Full variable domain (outside the CDR3, taken from reference TRBV13 and TRBJ2-1): AAGVIQSPRHLIKEKRETATLKCYPIPRHDTVYWYQQGPGQDPQFLISFYEKMQSDKGSIPDRFSAQQFSDYHSELNMSSLELGDSALYFCASKGGLNEQFFGPGTRLTVL.

This clone was seen a few times. The V and J genes are TRBV5-4 and TRBJ1-1, with D maybe TRBD1 (6 bases). Trimming removed 4 bases from V and 4 bases from J, with 17 bases in between. Per the germline V gene, CDR1 is SGHNT and CDR2 is YYREEE (reference sequence). The length of the CDR3 is 15 residues. The CDR3 nucleotides read TGTGCCAGCAGCGGACTCAGGGGTATTGGCACTGAAGCTTTCTTT. It is translated as CASSGLRGIGTEAFF.

The chain has TRBV27 and TRBJ2-5; TRBD2 matches at 7 bases. J gave up 5 bases and V 5 bases, and 8 bases lay outside the gene matches. Germline V gives CDR1 MNHEY, CDR2 SMNVEV (reference sequence). This CDR3 has 14 amino acids. CDR3 sequence: CASSLGGRGETQYF. In DNA, the CDR3 is TGTGCCAGCAGTCTCGGGGGGAGGGGTGAGACCCAGTACTTC.

This clone was picked up one time. The chain uses TRBV19 and TRBJ2-3; 10 bases match TRBD2. The CDR3 has 13 amino acids. CDR1 is LNHDA and CDR2 is SQIVND in the germline V gene (reference sequence). With V trimmed by 8 bases and J by 6 bases, 5 bases remained unmatched. The CDR3: CASRRLAGDTQYF. The DNA of the CDR3 is TGTGCCAGTCGGAGACTAGCGGGCGATACGCAGTATTTT.

The chain carries TRBV6-5 and TRBJ2-7; no firm D call. CDR1 is MNHEY and CDR2 is SVGAGI in the germline V gene. Trimming removed 4 bases from V and 5 bases from J, with 6 bases in between. The length of the CDR3 is 11 residues. CDR3 loop: CASSFRDEQYF. Written as DNA, the CDR3 is TGTGCCAGCAGTTTCCGGGACGAGCAGTACTTC.

The rearrangement links TRBV4-1 to TRBJ1-1, with TRBD1 matching 10 bases. J was trimmed by 0 bases and V by 3 bases; bases with no gene match: 7. Germline CDR1 MGHRA, CDR2 YSYEKL. The CDR3 sequence is 17 residues long. CDR3 protein: CASSQSGQGGLNTEAFF. The CDR3 DNA follows: TGCGCCAGCAGCCAGTCCGGACAGGGGGGCCTGAACACTGAAGCTTTCTTT.

This clone was picked up a small number of times. The chain uses TRBV6-6 and TRBJ1-2, with 9 bases aligning to TRBD1. V lost 5 bases, J lost 5 bases, and 12 bases stayed unmatched. Germline CDR1 is MNHNY and CDR2 is SVGAGI (reference sequence). The CDR3 is 16 residues long. The CDR3 sequence is CASSRNEQGAEYGYTF. The CDR3, as DNA: TGTGCCAGCAGTCGAAATGAACAGGGGGCAGAGTATGGCTACACCTTC.

The chain is built from TRBV7-9 and TRBJ1-2; 7 nucleotides line up with TRBD1. The V segment lost 3 bases and the J segment 2 bases; nucleotides outside the gene matches: 6. The CDR3 covers 15 residues. The germline CDR1 and CDR2 sequences are SEHNR and FQNEAQ (reference sequence). The CDR3 region has the DNA TGTGCCAGCAGCTTTAGCACAGGGGCGAACTATGGCTACACCTTC. The encoded protein is CASSFSTGANYGYTF. Combining the CDR3 with reference TRBV7-9 and TRBJ1-2 gives the whole variable domain DTGVSQNPRHKITKRGQNVTFRCDPISEHNRLYWYRQTLGQGPEFLTYFQNEAQLEKSRLLSDRFSAERPKGSFSTLEIQRTEQGDSAMYLCASSFSTGANYGYTFGSGTRLTVV.

Note on this clone: Other nucleotide sequences from this sample produce the same CDR3. The rearrangement uses TRBV5-1 and TRBJ2-2, with D tentatively TRBD2 (5 bases). V was cut by 6 bases and J by 7 bases, with 19 bases left in between. Germline-derived CDR1 and CDR2 are SGHRS and YFSETQ. The length of the CDR3 is 15 residues. CDR3 protein: CASTRGSTFDGELFF. The CDR3 DNA follows: TGCGCCAGCACCAGAGGGAGTACCTTTGACGGGGAGCTGTTTTTT. Variable domain in full (rest from reference TRBV5-1 and TRBJ2-2): KAGVTQTPRYLIKTRGQQVTLSCSPISGHRSVSWYQQTPGQGLQFLFEYFSETQRNKGNFPGRFSGRQFSNSRSEMNVSTLELGDSALYLCASTRGSTFDGELFFGEGSRLTVL.

V is TRBV5-4 and J is TRBJ2-3, with 15 bases that match TRBD2. This CDR3 has 17 residues. Per germline, CDR1 SGHNT and CDR2 YYREEE (reference sequence). J was trimmed by 2 bases and V by 3 bases; bases with no gene match: 4. The CDR3 reads CASSSGLAGGITDTQYF. The CDR3 nucleotides are TGTGCCAGCAGCTCGGGACTAGCGGGAGGAATCACAGATACGCAGTATTTT.

The rearrangement links TRBV28 to TRBJ1-2; D is uncertain. Germline V gene sequence: CDR1 MDHEN, CDR2 SYDVKM. This CDR3 is 15 amino acids long. Trimming shortened V by 1 base and J by 7 bases, and 16 bases separated the two germline ends. Here the CDR3 DNA reads TGTGCCAGCAGTTTATCGACTAGGCATCGGCGTGGCTACACCTTC. Amino acid sequence: CASSLSTRHRRGYTF.